This TCR beta chain was identified in a study of T-cell reconstitution after alpha-beta-depleted transplantation in children. Library preparation (for TCRbeta) was performed with unique molecular identifiers. TCRdb used MiXCR to reprocess the PCR reads, holding one entry per CDR3 protein. Here the sample spans 190,000 or so distinct CDR3 sequences, 5% to 6.5% being singletons. General observations from the study: At around two months after transplant, the alpha-beta T cells were reportedly derived from several hundred expanded clones that came from non-depleted graft cells. T-cell counts and diversity at one year post-transplant came mainly from newly produced T cells. Some patients' high day-60 TCRbeta diversity was attributed to recipient cells surviving conditioning.

The table lists this clonotype with many counts. The antigen remains unidentified. This clonotype was sampled from a girl under three years old with combined immunodeficiency, due to receive a stem cell transplant. The sequencing used PBMCs, collected before TCRalphabeta/CD19-depleted stem cell transplant.

This CDR3 reads CASSEGPANYGYTF. The CDR3 nucleotides read TGCGCCAGCAGTGAAGGGCCCGCTAACTATGGCTACACCTTC. This chain joins TRBV10-2 and TRBJ1-2; D unclear. Germline assignment: CDR1 WSHSY and CDR2 SAAADI. CDR3 length: 14 amino acids. Between the trimmed V and J ends, which lost 3 bases and 0 bases, there was a span of 8 bases.